The clone carrying this T cell receptor (beta chain) came up once. Per the original data handling: Amplification from reference gene primers served as the basis for estimated nucleated cell counts. Libraries were prepared by immunoSEQ multiplex PCR; TCRdb keeps only in-frame clonotypes and omits some of them. V and J calls and clone size are as listed in that table; D and trimming were resolved from the DNA. The sample yields around 620,000 clones, about 90% seen once. These data belong to a study of blood T cell repertoires in COVID-19. Turning to the study itself: The study drew acute and convalescent COVID-19 samples from the United States, Italy and Spain. Sample material is recorded as cDNA or gDNA derived from T cells, B-cell-depleted T cells, or PBMCs.

The V end was cut by 1 base, the J end by 4 bases, with 15 bases between. CDR3 length equals 16 residues. Looked up from germline, CDR1 is SGDLS and CDR2 is YYNGEE. This clonotype was sampled from a woman aged 18-30 years with acute or convalescent COVID-19. The chain carries TRBV9 and TRBJ2-1, with D perhaps matching TRBD1 (5 bases). Material for sequencing was peripheral blood. CDR3 in DNA: TGTGCCAGCAGCGTATGGAAAGGGGTGCAATACAATGAGCAGTTCTTC. It specifies CASSVWKGVQYNEQFF.